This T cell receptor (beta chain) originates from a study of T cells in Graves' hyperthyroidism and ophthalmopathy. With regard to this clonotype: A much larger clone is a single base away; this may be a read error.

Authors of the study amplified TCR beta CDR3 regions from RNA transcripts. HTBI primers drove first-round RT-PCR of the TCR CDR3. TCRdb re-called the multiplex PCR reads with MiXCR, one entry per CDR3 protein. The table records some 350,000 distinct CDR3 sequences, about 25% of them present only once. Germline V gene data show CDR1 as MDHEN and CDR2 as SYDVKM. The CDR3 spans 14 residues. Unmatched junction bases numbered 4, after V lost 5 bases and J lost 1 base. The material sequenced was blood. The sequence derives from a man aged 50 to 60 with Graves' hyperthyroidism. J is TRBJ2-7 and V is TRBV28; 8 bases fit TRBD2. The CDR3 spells CASSRGLGSYEQYF. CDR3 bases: TGTGCCAGCAGTCGGGGACTAGGGTCCTACGAGCAGTACTTC.